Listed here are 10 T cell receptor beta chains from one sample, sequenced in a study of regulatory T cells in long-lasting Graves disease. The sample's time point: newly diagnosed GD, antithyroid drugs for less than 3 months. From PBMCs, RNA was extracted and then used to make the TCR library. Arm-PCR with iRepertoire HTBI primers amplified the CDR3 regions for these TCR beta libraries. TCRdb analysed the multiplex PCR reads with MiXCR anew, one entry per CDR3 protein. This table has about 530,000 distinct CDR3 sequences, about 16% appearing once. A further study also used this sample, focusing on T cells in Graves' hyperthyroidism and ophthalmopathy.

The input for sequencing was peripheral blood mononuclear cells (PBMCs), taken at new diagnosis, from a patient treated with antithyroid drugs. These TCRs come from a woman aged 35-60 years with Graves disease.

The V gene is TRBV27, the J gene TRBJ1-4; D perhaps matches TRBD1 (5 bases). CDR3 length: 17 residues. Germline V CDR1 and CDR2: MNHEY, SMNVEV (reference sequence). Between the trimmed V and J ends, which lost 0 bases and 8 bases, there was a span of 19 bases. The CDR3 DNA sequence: TGTGCCAGCAGTTTATCGGGCGGACTTTTGGGGGGGGAAAAACTGTTTTTT. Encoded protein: CASSLSGGLLGGEKLFF. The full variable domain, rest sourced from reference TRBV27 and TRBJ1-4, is EAQVTQNPRYLITVTGKKLTVTCSQNMNHEYMSWYRQDPGLGLRQIYYSMNVEVTDKGDVPEGYKVSRKEKRNFPLILESPSPNQTSLYFCASSLSGGLLGGEKLFFGSGTQLSVL.

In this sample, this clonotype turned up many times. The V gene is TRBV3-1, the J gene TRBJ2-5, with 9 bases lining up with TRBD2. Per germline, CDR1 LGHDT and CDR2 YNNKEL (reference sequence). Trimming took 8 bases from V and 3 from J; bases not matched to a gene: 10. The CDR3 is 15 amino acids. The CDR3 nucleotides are TGTGCCAGCTGTGGCGGGGGGGTCCGAGAAGAGACCCAGTACTTC. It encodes CASCGGGVREETQYF.

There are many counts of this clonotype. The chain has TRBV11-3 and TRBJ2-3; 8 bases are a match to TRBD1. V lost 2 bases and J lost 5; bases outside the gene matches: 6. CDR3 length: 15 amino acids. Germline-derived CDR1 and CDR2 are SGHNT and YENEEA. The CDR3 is CASSLRTGSRDTQYF. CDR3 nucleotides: TGTGCCAGCAGCTTAAGGACAGGGTCACGAGATACGCAGTATTTT. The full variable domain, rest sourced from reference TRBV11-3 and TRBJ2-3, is EAGVVQSPRYKIIEKKQPVAFWCNPISGHNTLYWYLQNLGQGPELLIRYENEEAVDDSQLPKDRFSAERLKGVDSTLKIQPAELGDSAVYLCASSLRTGSRDTQYFGPGTRLTVL.

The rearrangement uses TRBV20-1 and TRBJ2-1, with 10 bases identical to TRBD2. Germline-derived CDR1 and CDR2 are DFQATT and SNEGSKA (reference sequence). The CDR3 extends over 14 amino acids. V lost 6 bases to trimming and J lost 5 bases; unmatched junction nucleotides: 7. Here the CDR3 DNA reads TGCAGTGCCCCGATCAGCGGGGGGGACAATGAGCAGTTCTTC. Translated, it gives CSAPISGGDNEQFF.

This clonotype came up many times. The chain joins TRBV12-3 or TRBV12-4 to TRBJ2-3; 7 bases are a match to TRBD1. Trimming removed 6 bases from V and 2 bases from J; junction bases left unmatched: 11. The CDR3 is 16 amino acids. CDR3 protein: CASRSRQGSATDTQYF. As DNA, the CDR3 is TGTGCCAGCAGGTCTAGACAGGGCTCCGCCACAGATACGCAGTATTTT.

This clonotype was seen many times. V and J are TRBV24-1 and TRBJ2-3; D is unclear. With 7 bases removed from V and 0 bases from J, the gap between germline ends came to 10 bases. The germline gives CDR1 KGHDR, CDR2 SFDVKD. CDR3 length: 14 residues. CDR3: CATRDATSTDTQYF. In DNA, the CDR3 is TGTGCCACCAGGGACGCCACGAGCACAGATACGCAGTATTTT.

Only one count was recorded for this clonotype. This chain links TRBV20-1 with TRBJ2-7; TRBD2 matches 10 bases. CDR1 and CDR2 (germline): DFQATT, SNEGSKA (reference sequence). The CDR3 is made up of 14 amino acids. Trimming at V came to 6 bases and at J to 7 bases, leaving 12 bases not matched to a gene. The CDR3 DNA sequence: TGCAGTGCCCCACGGCTAGCGGGGGATGATGAGCAGTACTTC. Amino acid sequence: CSAPRLAGDDEQYF.

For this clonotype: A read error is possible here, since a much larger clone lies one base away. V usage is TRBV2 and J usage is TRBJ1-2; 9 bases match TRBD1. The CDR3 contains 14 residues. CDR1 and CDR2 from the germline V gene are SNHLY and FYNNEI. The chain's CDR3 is CASTGTGSSHGYAF. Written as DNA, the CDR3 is TGTGCCAGCACTGGGACAGGGAGTAGCCATGGCTACGCCTTC.

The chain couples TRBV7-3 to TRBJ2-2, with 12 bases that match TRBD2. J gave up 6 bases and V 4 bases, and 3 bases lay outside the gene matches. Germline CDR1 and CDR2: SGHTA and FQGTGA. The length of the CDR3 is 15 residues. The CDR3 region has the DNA TGTGCCAGCAGCTCCGGACTAGCGGGGTCCGGGGAGCTGTTTTTT. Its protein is CASSSGLAGSGELFF. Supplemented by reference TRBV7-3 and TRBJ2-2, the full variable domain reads GAGVSQTPSNKVTEKGKYVELRCDPISGHTALYWYRQSLGQGPEFLIYFQGTGAADDSGLPNDRFFAVRPEGSVSTLKIQRTERGDSAVYLCASSSGLAGSGELFFGEGSRLTVL.

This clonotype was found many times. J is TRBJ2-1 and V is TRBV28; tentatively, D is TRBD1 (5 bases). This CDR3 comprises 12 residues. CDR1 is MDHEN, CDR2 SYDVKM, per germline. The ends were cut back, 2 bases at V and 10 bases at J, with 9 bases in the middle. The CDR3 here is CASSLQGMEQFF. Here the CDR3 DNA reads TGTGCCAGCAGTTTACAGGGAATGGAGCAGTTCTTC.